This TCR beta chain was obtained from a study of CD8+ T cells in alopecia areata. Background on the study: A regimen of oral tofacitinib, 5 to 10 mg twice daily, was given to treated patients. Findings and caveats of the study: Tofacitinib significantly reduced both scalp clonality and expanded CD8+ clones among the top 100.

CDR1 SGHDT and CDR2 YYEEEE come from the germline V gene. Deletions cut 1 base from V and 4 bases from J, with 18 bases between. CDR3 length: 16 residues. Concerning this clone itself: Its antigen is as yet unknown.

The authors extracted RNA and reverse transcribed it into cDNA as the sequencing template. TCRdb's table, derived via immunoSEQ multiplex PCR, lists solely in-frame clones and lacks some. The sample gives about 190,000 clones, roughly three fifths of which show up once; approximately 1.3% is in the top ten. Treatment indicated: oral pan-JAK inhibitor, 5-10 mg twice daily. The starting material was CD4+ T cells sorted from blood, obtained around week 49, from a patient treated with tofacitinib. The receptor's source is a human donor with alopecia areata. The V and J genes are TRBV5-6 and TRBJ2-7; possible D gene TRBD1, 6 bases. CDR3 sequence: CASSLFSYDRQYEQYF. CDR3 coding DNA: TGTGCCAGCAGCTTGTTTAGTTACGACAGGCAATACGAGCAGTACTTC.